This T cell receptor beta chain originates from a study of blood T cell repertoires in COVID-19. Study context: The origin of the acute and convalescent COVID-19 samples was the United States, Italy and Spain. T cells, B-cell-depleted T cells, or PBMCs supplied cDNA or gDNA.

How the authors handled the data: Using reference gene primer amplification, nucleated cell counts were estimated. This table comes from immunoSEQ multiplex PCR, and its TCRdb copy is limited to in-frame clones, with some not included. V, J and clone size were drawn from that table, and D and trimming were deduced from the DNA. The sample consists of 260,000 or so clones, about 87% of them appearing once. Trimming took 5 bases from V and 3 from J; bases not matched to a gene: 12. The V gene's germline CDR1 is SGHAT and CDR2 FQNNGV. The CDR3 covers 18 residues. The sample consisted of PBMCs or T cells enriched from blood (not recorded which). The V gene is TRBV11-2, the J gene TRBJ2-1, with TRBD2 matching over 11 bases. The sequence derives from a woman between 25 and 40 years old with acute COVID-19. The CDR3 bases are TGTGCCAGCAGCGTATTAGCGGGGGGGCCTCCCCGCTACAATGAGCAGTTCTTC. Translated: CASSVLAGGPPRYNEQFF. The entire variable domain, with the rest obtained from reference TRBV11-2 and TRBJ2-1, is as follows: EAGVAQSPRYKIIEKRQSVAFWCNPISGHATLYWYQQILGQGPKLLIQFQNNGVVDDSQLPKDRFSAERLKGVDSTLKIQPAKLEDSAVYLCASSVLAGGPPRYNEQFFGPGTRLTVL.